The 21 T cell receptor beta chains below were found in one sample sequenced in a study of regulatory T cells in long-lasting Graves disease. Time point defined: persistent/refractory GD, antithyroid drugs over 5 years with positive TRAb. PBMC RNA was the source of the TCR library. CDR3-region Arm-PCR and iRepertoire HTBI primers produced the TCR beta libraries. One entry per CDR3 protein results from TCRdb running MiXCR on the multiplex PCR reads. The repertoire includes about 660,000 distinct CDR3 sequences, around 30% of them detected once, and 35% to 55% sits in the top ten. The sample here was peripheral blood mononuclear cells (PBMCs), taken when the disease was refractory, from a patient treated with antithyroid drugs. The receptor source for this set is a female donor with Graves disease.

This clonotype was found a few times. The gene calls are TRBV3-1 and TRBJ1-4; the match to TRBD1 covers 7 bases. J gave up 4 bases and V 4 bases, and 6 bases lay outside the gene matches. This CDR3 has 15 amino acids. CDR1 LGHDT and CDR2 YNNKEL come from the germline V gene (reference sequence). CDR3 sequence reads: CASSLAGQNNEKLFF. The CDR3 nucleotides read TGTGCCAGCAGCCTGGCGGGACAGAATAATGAAAAACTGTTTTTT.

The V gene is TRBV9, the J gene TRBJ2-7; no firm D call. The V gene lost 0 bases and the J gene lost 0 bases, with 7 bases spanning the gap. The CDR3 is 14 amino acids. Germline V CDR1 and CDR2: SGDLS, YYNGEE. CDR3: CASSVGGNSYEQYF. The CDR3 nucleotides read TGTGCCAGCAGCGTAGGTGGCAACTCCTACGAGCAGTACTTC.

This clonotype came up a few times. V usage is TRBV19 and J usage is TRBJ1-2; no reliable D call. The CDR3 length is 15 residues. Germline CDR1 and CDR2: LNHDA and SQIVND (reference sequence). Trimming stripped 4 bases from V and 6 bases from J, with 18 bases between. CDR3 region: CASSTGRTYGDGYTF. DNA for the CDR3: TGTGCCAGTAGTACCGGCCGGACCTACGGGGATGGCTACACCTTC.

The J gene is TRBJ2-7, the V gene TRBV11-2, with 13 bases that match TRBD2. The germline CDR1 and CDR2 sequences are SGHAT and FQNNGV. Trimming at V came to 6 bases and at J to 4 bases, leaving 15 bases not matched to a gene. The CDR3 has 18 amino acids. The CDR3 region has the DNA TGTGCCAGCAGTCAAGGACTAGCGGGAGCCCGTTCACTTTACGAGCAGTACTTC. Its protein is CASSQGLAGARSLYEQYF.

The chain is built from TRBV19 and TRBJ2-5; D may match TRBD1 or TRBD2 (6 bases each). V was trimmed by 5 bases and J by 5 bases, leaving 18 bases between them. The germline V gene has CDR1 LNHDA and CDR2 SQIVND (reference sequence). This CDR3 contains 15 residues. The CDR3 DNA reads TGTGCCAGTAGTCCCCTCGGGGGCGCGGGGGAGACCCAGTACTTC. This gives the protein CASSPLGGAGETQYF.

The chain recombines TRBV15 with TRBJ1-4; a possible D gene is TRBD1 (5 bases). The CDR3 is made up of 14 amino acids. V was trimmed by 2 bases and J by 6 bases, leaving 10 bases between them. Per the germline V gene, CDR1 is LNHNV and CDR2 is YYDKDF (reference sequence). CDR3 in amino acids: CATSRRQLDEKLFF. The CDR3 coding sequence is TGTGCCACCAGCAGACGACAGTTAGATGAAAAACTGTTTTTT.

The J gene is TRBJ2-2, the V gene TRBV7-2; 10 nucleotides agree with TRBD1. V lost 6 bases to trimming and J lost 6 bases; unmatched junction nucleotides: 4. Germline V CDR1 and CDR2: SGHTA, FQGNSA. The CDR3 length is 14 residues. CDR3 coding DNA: TGTGCCAGCAGATACGACAGGGGGCCCGGGGAGCTGTTTTTT. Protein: CASRYDRGPGELFF.

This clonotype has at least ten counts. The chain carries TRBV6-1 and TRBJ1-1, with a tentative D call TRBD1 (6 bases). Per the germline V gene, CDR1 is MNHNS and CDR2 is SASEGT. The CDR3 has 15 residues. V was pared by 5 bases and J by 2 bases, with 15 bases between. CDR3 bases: TGTGCCAGCAGTCATTCCGGGACACTCAACACTGAAGCTTTCTTT. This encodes CASSHSGTLNTEAFF.

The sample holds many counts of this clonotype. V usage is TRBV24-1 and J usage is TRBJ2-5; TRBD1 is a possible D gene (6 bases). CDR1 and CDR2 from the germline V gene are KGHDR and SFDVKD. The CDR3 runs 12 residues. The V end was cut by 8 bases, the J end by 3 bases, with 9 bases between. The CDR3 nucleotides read TGTGCCACCATTTCAGGGGAAGAGACCCAGTACTTC. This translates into CATISGEETQYF.

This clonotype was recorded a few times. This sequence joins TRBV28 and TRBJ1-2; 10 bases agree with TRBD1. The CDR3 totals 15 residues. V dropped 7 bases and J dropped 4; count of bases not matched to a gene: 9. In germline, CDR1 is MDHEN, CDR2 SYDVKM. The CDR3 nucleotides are TGTGCCAGCACCCCCGGGACAGGGGTTTCCTATGGCTACACCTTC. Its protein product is CASTPGTGVSYGYTF.

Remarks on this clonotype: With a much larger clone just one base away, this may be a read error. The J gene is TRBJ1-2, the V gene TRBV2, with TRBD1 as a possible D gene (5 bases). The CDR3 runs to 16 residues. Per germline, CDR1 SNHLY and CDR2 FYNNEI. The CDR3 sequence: CASGENSWGRADGYTF. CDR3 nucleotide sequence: TGTGCCAGCGGTGAAAATAGCTGGGGGAGGGCGGATGGCTACACCTTC.

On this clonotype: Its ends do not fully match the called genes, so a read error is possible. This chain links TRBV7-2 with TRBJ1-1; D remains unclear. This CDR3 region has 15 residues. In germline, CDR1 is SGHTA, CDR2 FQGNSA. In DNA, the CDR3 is TGTGCCAGTAGCTTTAAGGCAGGCTATAACACTGAAGCTTTCTTT. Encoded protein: CASSFKAGYNTEAFF.

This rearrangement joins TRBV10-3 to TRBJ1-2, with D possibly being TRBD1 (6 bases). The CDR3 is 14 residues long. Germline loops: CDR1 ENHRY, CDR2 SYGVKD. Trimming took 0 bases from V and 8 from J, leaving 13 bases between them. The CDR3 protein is CAISESAGAEGYTF. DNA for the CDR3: TGTGCCATCAGTGAGTCGGCAGGGGCCGAGGGCTACACCTTC.

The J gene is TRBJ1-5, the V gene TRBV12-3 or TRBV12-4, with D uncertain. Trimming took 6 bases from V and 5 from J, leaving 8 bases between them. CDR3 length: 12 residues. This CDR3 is CASSQSYQPQHF. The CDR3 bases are TGTGCCAGCAGCCAATCGTATCAGCCCCAGCATTTT.

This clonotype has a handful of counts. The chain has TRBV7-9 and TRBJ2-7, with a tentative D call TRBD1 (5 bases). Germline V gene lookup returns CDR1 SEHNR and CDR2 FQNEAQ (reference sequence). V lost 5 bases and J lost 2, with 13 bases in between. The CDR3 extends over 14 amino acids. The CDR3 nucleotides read TGTGCCAGCAGCCCCCCGGACAAGCCCTACGAGCAGTACTTC. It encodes CASSPPDKPYEQYF.

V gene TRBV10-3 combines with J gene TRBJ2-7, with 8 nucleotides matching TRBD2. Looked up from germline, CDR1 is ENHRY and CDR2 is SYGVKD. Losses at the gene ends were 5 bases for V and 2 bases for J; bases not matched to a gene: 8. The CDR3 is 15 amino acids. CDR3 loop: CAISLTSATTYEQYF. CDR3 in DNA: TGTGCCATCAGTCTGACTAGCGCCACAACCTACGAGCAGTACTTC.

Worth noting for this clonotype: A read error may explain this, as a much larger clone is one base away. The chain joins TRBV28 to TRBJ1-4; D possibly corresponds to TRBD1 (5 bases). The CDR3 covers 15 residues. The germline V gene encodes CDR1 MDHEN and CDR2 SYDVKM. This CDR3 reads CVSSLRGTANEKLFF. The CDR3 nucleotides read TGTGTCAGCAGTTTACGGGGGACCGCTAATGAAAAACTGTTTTTT.

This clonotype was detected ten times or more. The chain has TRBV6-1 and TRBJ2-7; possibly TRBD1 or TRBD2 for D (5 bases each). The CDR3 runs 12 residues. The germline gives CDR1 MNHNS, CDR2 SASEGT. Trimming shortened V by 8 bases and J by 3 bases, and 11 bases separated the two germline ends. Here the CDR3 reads CASSDGGYEQYF. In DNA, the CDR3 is TGTGCCAGCTCCGATGGGGGCTACGAGCAGTACTTC.

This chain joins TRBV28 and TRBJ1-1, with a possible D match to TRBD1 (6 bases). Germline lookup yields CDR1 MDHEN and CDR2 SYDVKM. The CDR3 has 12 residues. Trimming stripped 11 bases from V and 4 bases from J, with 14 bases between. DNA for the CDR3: TGTGCCGGATCTACAGGGAGCACTGAAGCTTTCTTT. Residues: CAGSTGSTEAFF.

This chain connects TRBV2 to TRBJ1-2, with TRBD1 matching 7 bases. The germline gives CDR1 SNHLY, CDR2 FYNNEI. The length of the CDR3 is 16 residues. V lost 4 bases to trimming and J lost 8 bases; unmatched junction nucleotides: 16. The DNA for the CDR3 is TGTGCCAGCAGTGGGGTTGAGGGGGCGCTGATAAAGGGCTACACCTTC. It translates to CASSGVEGALIKGYTF.

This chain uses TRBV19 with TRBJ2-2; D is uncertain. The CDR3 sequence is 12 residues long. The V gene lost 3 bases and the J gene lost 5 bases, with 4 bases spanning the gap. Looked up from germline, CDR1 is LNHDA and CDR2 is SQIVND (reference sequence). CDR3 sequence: CASSMGTGELFF. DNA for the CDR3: TGTGCCAGTAGTATGGGGACCGGGGAGCTGTTTTTT.